This entry is about one T cell receptor (beta chain). The data were taken from a study of control samples from healthy donors and cancer patients. Losses at the gene ends were 4 bases for V and 8 bases for J; bases not matched to a gene: 14. The CDR3 runs to 17 residues. Germline loops: CDR1 SEHNR, CDR2 FQNEAQ (reference sequence). Repertoires were generated with immunoSEQ multiplex PCR, while TCRdb's copy carries only in-frame clones and drops some. The data hold roughly 180,000 clones, with 80% to 95% observed a single time. V and J are TRBV7-9 and TRBJ2-4; 10 nucleotides align to TRBD2. The sequenced sample was blood. The receptor was derived from a woman in her fifties or sixties in good health. CDR3 in DNA: TGTGCCAGCAGCTCGTCTGAGCGGGGGGGACGGTGGGACATTCAGTACTTC. Its protein is CASSSSERGGRWDIQYF.